A selection of T cell receptor beta chains follows, all from one sample in a study of T cell changes during pregnancy in multiple sclerosis. The table came from immunoSEQ multiplex PCR; TCRdb's copy has only in-frame clones and leaves some out. The profile covers under 40,000 clones, with 85% to 90% appearing a single time and under 0.7% taken by the ten largest. Material: CD4+ T cells from peripheral blood mononuclear cells, obtained before pregnancy. The receptors derive from a female donor with multiple sclerosis, enrolled in a pregnancy study. The CDR3 runs from the conserved cysteine through the conserved F or W.

CDR3 protein: CASYETSVHNEQFF
CDR3 length: 14
J gene: TRBJ2-1
V gene: TRBV5-1

CDR3 protein: CASSLGQVNTEAFF
CDR3 length: 14
J gene: TRBJ1-1
V gene: TRBV5-4

CDR3 protein: CASSLWVGGALAKNIQYF
CDR3 length: 18
J gene: TRBJ2-4
V gene: TRBV7-3

CDR3 protein: CASSVSTGPTQPQHF
CDR3 length: 15
J gene: TRBJ1-5
V gene: TRBV9

CDR3 protein: CASRDNQGNYGYTF
CDR3 length: 14
J gene: TRBJ1-2
V gene: TRBV9

CDR3 protein: CASSLESRENEKLFF
CDR3 length: 15
J gene: TRBJ1-4
V gene: TRBV5-1

CDR3 protein: CASSRFTGRSYEQYF
CDR3 length: 15
J gene: TRBJ2-7
V gene: TRBV6-5

CDR3 protein: CASNLGVISYNEQFF
CDR3 length: 15
J gene: TRBJ2-1
V gene: TRBV5-5

CDR3 protein: CASNRGDGANYGYTF
CDR3 length: 15
J gene: TRBJ1-2
V gene: TRBV6-1

CDR3 protein: CSVENTVLNYGYTF
CDR3 length: 14
J gene: TRBJ1-2
V gene: TRBV29-1

CDR3 protein: CASRDPGQPEGEKLFF
CDR3 length: 16
J gene: TRBJ1-4
V gene: TRBV10-2

CDR3 protein: CASSLDRGQPQHF
CDR3 length: 13
J gene: TRBJ1-5
V gene: TRBV6-4

CDR3 protein: CSVVSVYEQYF
CDR3 length: 11
J gene: TRBJ2-7
V gene: TRBV29-1

CDR3 protein: CASGDTGGGDTQYF
CDR3 length: 14
J gene: TRBJ2-3
V gene: TRBV25-1

CDR3 protein: CASSLGGSLGQYF
CDR3 length: 13
J gene: TRBJ2-7
V gene: TRBV6-5

CDR3 protein: CASSGQINQPQHF
CDR3 length: 13
J gene: TRBJ1-5
V gene: TRBV7-9

CDR3 protein: CASSFDRGRENEAFF
CDR3 length: 15
J gene: TRBJ1-1
V gene: TRBV7-2